Following are 3 T cell receptor beta chains from one sample sequenced in a study of vaccination and CD4 T cells after COVID-19. The Oncomine TCR Beta short-read assay sequenced DNA from cultured CD4+ T cells. TCRdb passed the PCR reads through MiXCR, listing each CDR3 protein once. Of approximately 19,000 distinct CDR3 sequences detected, around four fifths appear once; the ten largest clones hold roughly 17%. Treatment reported: approximately nine-day PBMC culture with coronavirus spike peptide pools or control peptides (ViraFEST assay). These TCRs are of unknown antigen specificity. Here the sequenced sample was CD4+ T cells from blood, cultured in vitro, taken after SARS-CoV-2 vaccination. Source of these receptors: a human donor who received a COVID-19 vaccine.

The J gene is TRBJ1-3, the V gene TRBV6-1, with a possible D match to TRBD1 (6 bases). The V end was cut by 8 bases, the J end by 8 bases, with 16 bases between. CDR3 length: 13 residues. The germline V gene has CDR1 MNHNS and CDR2 SASEGT. The CDR3 region is CASRMGGWDTIYF. The CDR3 DNA reads as TGTGCCAGCCGAATGGGGGGCTGGGACACCATATATTTT.

This chain joins TRBV19 and TRBJ1-2; weak D call: TRBD1 (5 bases). CDR3 length equals 13 residues. Germline V gives CDR1 LNHDA, CDR2 SQIVND (reference sequence). Trimming took off 1 base at V and 4 bases at J, with 7 bases between the two ends. CDR3 nucleotides: TGTGCCAGTAGTATAGGACAGATCTATGGCTACACCTTC. Its protein is CASSIGQIYGYTF.

CDR3 loop: CASSFGGTIYF. In DNA form, the CDR3 reads TGTGCCAGCAGTTTTGGCGGCACCATATATTTT. The chain carries TRBV27 and TRBJ1-3; D is unresolved. The CDR3 is made up of 11 amino acids. Germline CDR1 and CDR2: MNHEY and SMNVEV (reference sequence). Between the trimmed V and J ends, which lost 3 bases and 9 bases, there was a span of 6 bases.